Described below is a single T cell receptor (beta chain) sequence and its context. These data come from a study of shared clonotypes between healthy human individuals. CD8 cells classed as naive were CD45RO-negative and positively selected for CCR7, excluding terminally differentiated effector memory CD45RA+ cells. Donors were healthy HIV-negative adults without recently reported acute infections or vaccinations. The germline gives CDR1 SQVTM, CDR2 ANQGSEA. This CDR3 is 15 amino acids long. V lost 7 bases and J lost 3; bases outside the gene matches: 12. Generated by immunoSEQ multiplex PCR, the TCRdb table keeps only in-frame clones and is missing some. The data contain about 2 million clones, about 95% of them singletons.

Material for sequencing was naive CD8+ T cells sorted from blood. The chain is built from TRBV29-1 and TRBJ2-3, with TRBD1 matching over 8 bases. The receptor was derived from a young man in good health. The CDR3 DNA follows: TGCAGCGCGGCCCCAGGGGGCTTGGGGACAGATACGCAGTATTTT. Translated: CSAAPGGLGTDTQYF.